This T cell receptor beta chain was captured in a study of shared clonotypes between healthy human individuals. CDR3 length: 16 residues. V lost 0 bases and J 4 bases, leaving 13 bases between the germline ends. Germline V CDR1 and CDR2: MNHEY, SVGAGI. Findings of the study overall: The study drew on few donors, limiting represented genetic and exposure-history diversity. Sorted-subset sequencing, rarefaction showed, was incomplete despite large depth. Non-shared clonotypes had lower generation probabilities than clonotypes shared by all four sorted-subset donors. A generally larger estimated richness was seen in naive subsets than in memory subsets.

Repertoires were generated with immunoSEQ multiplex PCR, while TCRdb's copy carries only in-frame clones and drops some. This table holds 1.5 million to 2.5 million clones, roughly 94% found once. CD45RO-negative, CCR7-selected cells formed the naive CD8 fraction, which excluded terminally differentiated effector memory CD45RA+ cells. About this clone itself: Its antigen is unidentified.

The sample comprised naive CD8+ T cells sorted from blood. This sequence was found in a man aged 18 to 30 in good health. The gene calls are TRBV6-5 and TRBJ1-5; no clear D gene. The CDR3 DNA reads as TGTGCCAGCAGTTACTCCCCTCCGGGTGGGAATCAGCCCCAGCATTTT. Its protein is CASSYSPPGGNQPQHF.